Reported below is one T cell receptor (beta chain). These data belong to a study of shared clonotypes between healthy human individuals. A deep-level run was used for the assay. TCRdb keeps only in-frame clones here, not all; method: immunoSEQ multiplex PCR. This table holds 2 million to 2.5 million clones, around 93% found once. Healthy HIV-negative adults without recent acute infections or vaccinations served as donors. Germline V gene data show CDR1 as MNHNS and CDR2 as SASEGT. The CDR3 covers 15 residues. V was trimmed by 7 bases and J by 0 bases, leaving 14 bases between them. The clonotype comes from a man younger than 30 in good health. Some clones in this sample may be carry-over from other donors' samples. The genes are TRBV6-1 and TRBJ2-3, with D unresolved. The sample taken for sequencing was naive CD4+ T cells from PBMCs. Documented subset: CD45RA+ positively selected. CDR3 protein: CASISTLSSTDTQYF. DNA for the CDR3: TGTGCCAGCATTTCGACTCTTTCTAGCACAGATACGCAGTATTTT.